This is a list of T cell receptor beta chains from one sample in a study of blood T cell repertoires in COVID-19. Clones were read by immunoSEQ multiplex PCR, and TCRdb kept only the in-frame ones, dropping some. This sample has around 200,000 clones, with around 85% found just once. Sequencing was performed on peripheral blood. All receptors come from a man in his forties with acute or convalescent COVID-19. Each CDR3 is given with its conserved first and last residue. The order of the fields is D gene, V gene, clone size, J gene, CDR3 protein, CDR3 DNA. D genes are given only for firm matches. Only part of the rows carry a size: once, few, many, or a class if the clone is expanded.

D gene: .; V gene: TRBV6-2/TRBV6-3; clone size: .; J gene: TRBJ2-1; CDR3 protein: CASSLGLADEQFF; CDR3 DNA: TGTGCCAGCAGTTTGGGTCTCGCGGATGAGCAGTTCTTC
D gene: TRBD2; V gene: TRBV5-8; clone size: once; J gene: TRBJ2-2; CDR3 protein: CASSFTGTSGTGELFF; CDR3 DNA: TGTGCCAGCAGCTTCACCGGGACTAGCGGTACAGGGGAGCTGTTTTTT
D gene: TRBD2; V gene: TRBV7-2; clone size: .; J gene: TRBJ2-5; CDR3 protein: CASRLAGGAPQYF; CDR3 DNA: TGTGCCAGCAGACTAGCGGGAGGGGCCCCCCAGTACTTC
D gene: .; V gene: TRBV5-4; clone size: once; J gene: TRBJ1-2; CDR3 protein: CASSLSAVNYGYTF; CDR3 DNA: TGTGCCAGCAGCTTGTCGGCGGTAAACTATGGCTACACCTTC
D gene: TRBD2; V gene: TRBV28; clone size: .; J gene: TRBJ2-3; CDR3 protein: CASSLVGIAGGSRDTQYF; CDR3 DNA: TGTGCCAGCAGTTTAGTGGGTATAGCGGGGGGATCCAGAGATACGCAGTATTTT
D gene: TRBD2; V gene: TRBV11-2; clone size: .; J gene: TRBJ2-1; CDR3 protein: CASSSTGGLAGGSYNEQFF; CDR3 DNA: TGTGCCAGCAGCTCGACCGGGGGACTAGCGGGGGGCTCCTACAATGAGCAGTTCTTC
D gene: .; V gene: TRBV9; clone size: .; J gene: TRBJ1-5; CDR3 protein: CASSVGGDSNQPQHF; CDR3 DNA: TGTGCCAGCAGCGTAGGAGGAGATAGCAATCAGCCCCAGCATTTT
D gene: .; V gene: TRBV20-1; clone size: .; J gene: TRBJ2-7; CDR3 protein: CSANENYEQYF; CDR3 DNA: TGCAGTGCAAACGAGAACTACGAGCAGTACTTC
D gene: .; V gene: TRBV7-6; clone size: few; J gene: TRBJ2-4; CDR3 protein: CASSKDIRNIQYF; CDR3 DNA: TGTGCCAGCAGCAAGGACATCCGGAACATTCAGTACTTC
D gene: TRBD2; V gene: TRBV4-2; clone size: .; J gene: TRBJ2-7; CDR3 protein: CASSQDMSGGPTTYEQYF; CDR3 DNA: TGTGCCAGCAGCCAAGATATGAGCGGGGGGCCCACCACCTACGAGCAGTACTTC
D gene: TRBD1; V gene: TRBV7-2; clone size: .; J gene: TRBJ1-2; CDR3 protein: CASSFRDREYGYTF; CDR3 DNA: TGTGCCAGCAGCTTCAGGGACAGGGAATATGGCTACACCTTC
D gene: .; V gene: TRBV30; clone size: .; J gene: TRBJ2-4; CDR3 protein: CAWRPGDIQYF; CDR3 DNA: TGTGCCTGGAGACCGGGGGACATTCAGTACTTC
D gene: TRBD1; V gene: TRBV3-1/TRBV3-2; clone size: .; J gene: TRBJ1-1; CDR3 protein: CASSQGDRGDEAFF; CDR3 DNA: TGTGCCAGCAGCCAAGGCGACAGGGGAGATGAAGCTTTCTTT
D gene: .; V gene: TRBV6-1; clone size: .; J gene: TRBJ1-1; CDR3 protein: CASSETRGWNTEAFF; CDR3 DNA: TGTGCCAGCAGTGAAACGCGGGGATGGAACACTGAAGCTTTCTTT
D gene: TRBD1; V gene: TRBV24-1; clone size: .; J gene: TRBJ2-7; CDR3 protein: CATSDFRQGANEQYF; CDR3 DNA: TGTGCCACCAGTGATTTTCGGCAGGGGGCGAACGAGCAGTACTTC
D gene: .; V gene: TRBV3-1/TRBV3-2; clone size: .; J gene: TRBJ1-5; CDR3 protein: CASSQNPDSPQHF; CDR3 DNA: TGTGCCAGCAGCCAAAATCCAGACAGCCCCCAGCATTTT
D gene: TRBD1; V gene: TRBV5-8; clone size: .; J gene: TRBJ2-7; CDR3 protein: CASSGSGTGGYEQYF; CDR3 DNA: TGTGCCAGCAGCGGATCCGGGACAGGGGGTTACGAGCAGTACTTC
D gene: .; V gene: TRBV7-6; clone size: .; J gene: TRBJ1-6; CDR3 protein: CASSWGGSSYNSPLHF; CDR3 DNA: TGTGCCAGCAGCTGGGGCGGGAGCTCCTATAATTCACCCCTCCACTTT
D gene: .; V gene: TRBV5-6; clone size: .; J gene: TRBJ2-4; CDR3 protein: CASSLLSGFRAKNIQYF; CDR3 DNA: TGTGCCAGCAGCTTGCTATCTGGGTTCAGGGCCAAAAACATTCAGTACTTC
D gene: .; V gene: TRBV28; clone size: .; J gene: TRBJ1-1; CDR3 protein: CASSFPGAGSHTEAFF; CDR3 DNA: TGTGCCAGCAGTTTTCCAGGGGCAGGATCTCACACTGAAGCTTTCTTT
D gene: TRBD2; V gene: TRBV14; clone size: once; J gene: TRBJ2-2; CDR3 protein: CASSAVEGLGIRELFF; CDR3 DNA: TGTGCCAGCAGCGCCGTGGAGGGACTAGGGATCCGGGAGCTGTTTTTT
D gene: TRBD2; V gene: TRBV5-6; clone size: .; J gene: TRBJ2-7; CDR3 protein: CASSFGGAGYEQYF; CDR3 DNA: TGTGCCAGCAGCTTCGGGGGGGCCGGGTACGAGCAGTACTTC
D gene: TRBD2; V gene: TRBV6-5; clone size: few; J gene: TRBJ2-3; CDR3 protein: CASKLAGSTDTQYF; CDR3 DNA: TGTGCCAGCAAACTAGCGGGATCCACAGATACGCAGTATTTT
D gene: TRBD1; V gene: TRBV27; clone size: .; J gene: TRBJ1-2; CDR3 protein: CASSFTIYDRGYGYTF; CDR3 DNA: TGTGCCAGCAGTTTCACCATCTACGACAGGGGGTATGGCTACACCTTC
D gene: .; V gene: TRBV7-2; clone size: .; J gene: TRBJ1-3; CDR3 protein: CASQQGNTIYF; CDR3 DNA: TGTGCCAGCCAACAGGGAAACACCATATATTTT
D gene: .; V gene: TRBV9; clone size: .; J gene: TRBJ1-3; CDR3 protein: CASSVGRDSGNTIYF; CDR3 DNA: TGTGCCAGCAGCGTAGGTAGAGACTCTGGAAACACCATATATTTT
D gene: .; V gene: TRBV30; clone size: .; J gene: TRBJ2-1; CDR3 protein: CAWSDPGLGLDEQFF; CDR3 DNA: TGTGCCTGGAGTGACCCAGGGTTAGGCCTTGATGAGCAGTTCTTC
D gene: .; V gene: TRBV7-6; clone size: .; J gene: TRBJ1-2; CDR3 protein: CASSLAPPICRQGRGLYGYTF; CDR3 DNA: TGTGCCAGCAGCTTAGCGCCCCCTATATGCAGGCAGGGCAGGGGTTTGTATGGCTACACCTTC
D gene: .; V gene: TRBV6-2/TRBV6-3; clone size: .; J gene: TRBJ2-5; CDR3 protein: CASSYSNAAQETQYF; CDR3 DNA: TGTGCCAGCAGTTACTCGAACGCGGCCCAAGAGACCCAGTACTTC
D gene: .; V gene: TRBV7-9; clone size: many; J gene: TRBJ2-6; CDR3 protein: CASTLSGANVLTF; CDR3 DNA: TGTGCCAGCACCCTCTCTGGGGCCAACGTCCTGACTTTC
D gene: TRBD1; V gene: TRBV6-2/TRBV6-3; clone size: .; J gene: TRBJ2-7; CDR3 protein: CASSLTGDSYEQYF; CDR3 DNA: TGTGCCAGCAGTCTCACAGGGGACTCCTACGAGCAGTACTTC
D gene: .; V gene: TRBV24-1; clone size: few; J gene: TRBJ2-5; CDR3 protein: CATSVGRGSGGQETQYF; CDR3 DNA: TGTGCCACCAGTGTCGGCCGGGGGAGCGGAGGACAAGAGACCCAGTACTTC
D gene: .; V gene: TRBV27; clone size: once; J gene: TRBJ2-7; CDR3 protein: CASSSSLPYEQYF; CDR3 DNA: TGTGCCAGCAGTTCCTCCCTCCCCTACGAGCAGTACTTC
D gene: .; V gene: TRBV28; clone size: .; J gene: TRBJ1-1; CDR3 protein: CASNQGPGMNTEAFF; CDR3 DNA: TGTGCCAGTAACCAGGGGCCGGGGATGAACACTGAAGCTTTCTTT
D gene: TRBD1; V gene: TRBV6-5; clone size: .; J gene: TRBJ2-7; CDR3 protein: CASSDRKRTYEQYF; CDR3 DNA: TGTGCCAGCTCGGACAGGAAAAGGACCTACGAGCAGTACTTC
D gene: TRBD1; V gene: TRBV5-6; clone size: .; J gene: TRBJ1-5; CDR3 protein: CASSSRDRGDQPQHF; CDR3 DNA: TGTGCCAGCAGCTCACGGGACAGGGGGGATCAGCCCCAGCATTTT
D gene: .; V gene: TRBV7-9; clone size: .; J gene: TRBJ1-2; CDR3 protein: CASSFGPDRYTF; CDR3 DNA: TGTGCCAGCAGCTTTGGGCCAGACCGCTACACCTTC
D gene: .; V gene: TRBV19; clone size: .; J gene: TRBJ1-2; CDR3 protein: CASSHATGEGYGYTF; CDR3 DNA: TGTGCCAGTAGTCACGCAACTGGGGAGGGCTATGGCTACACCTTC
D gene: .; V gene: TRBV6-1; clone size: .; J gene: TRBJ1-1; CDR3 protein: CASSEWGGRYTEAFF; CDR3 DNA: TGTGCCAGCAGTGAATGGGGAGGGCGGTACACTGAAGCTTTCTTT
D gene: .; V gene: TRBV9; clone size: .; J gene: TRBJ1-4; CDR3 protein: CASSVAGDDEKLFF; CDR3 DNA: TGTGCCAGCAGCGTAGCGGGGGATGATGAAAAACTGTTTTTT